The sequence of this TCR beta chain was determined in a study of blood T cell repertoires in COVID-19. There are 17 residues in the CDR3. Germline V lookup: CDR1 MNHEY, CDR2 SVGEGT. The V gene end was trimmed by 0 bases and the J gene end by 4 bases; junction bases not matched to a gene: 6. In terms of age and location, participants ranged from about 18 to 100 years and lived in fewer than 30 US areas. The study counted Cohort 3 donors as recovered given two negative PCRs, clearance, or symptom resolution. Original handling: Scientists estimated how many nucleated cells there were by amplifying reference gene primers. Sequencing was performed with immunoSEQ multiplex PCR; in TCRdb, only in-frame clones are kept and a portion is missing. The V and J calls and clone size come from that table; D and trimming were worked out from the DNA. This table holds about 130,000 clones, around 88% found once.

This clonotype originated in a woman aged 45-60 years who had recovered from COVID-19. This chain joins TRBV6-2 or TRBV6-3 and TRBJ2-1; 10 positions match TRBD2. Sequenced material: PBMCs or T cells enriched from blood (not recorded which). The CDR3 loop reads CASSYSPTSGLYNEQFF. The DNA of the CDR3 is TGTGCCAGCAGTTACTCTCCGACTAGCGGGCTATACAATGAGCAGTTCTTC.